The T cell receptor (beta chain) under discussion was sequenced for a study of OX40 agonist ivuxolimab in advanced cancers. The assay was immunoSEQ multiplex PCR, and TCRdb's table has in-frame clones only and misses some. The table includes about 140,000 clones, about nine tenths detected once. CDR1 and CDR2 from the germline V gene are SGHNT and YENEEA. The germline V and J ends were trimmed by 6 bases and 0 bases, with 11 bases remaining between them. The CDR3 is 15 amino acids. The material was CD4+ or CD8+ T cells sorted from blood, obtained in a trial of the OX40 agonist ivuxolimab. The receptor was isolated from an adult with an advanced solid tumor such as melanoma, head and neck, liver or kidney cancer. This chain connects TRBV11-3 to TRBJ1-4; D gene ambiguous. The CDR3 sequence: CASRASIATNEKLFF. CDR3 DNA: TGTGCCAGCAGGGCGAGCATTGCAACTAATGAAAAACTGTTTTTT.